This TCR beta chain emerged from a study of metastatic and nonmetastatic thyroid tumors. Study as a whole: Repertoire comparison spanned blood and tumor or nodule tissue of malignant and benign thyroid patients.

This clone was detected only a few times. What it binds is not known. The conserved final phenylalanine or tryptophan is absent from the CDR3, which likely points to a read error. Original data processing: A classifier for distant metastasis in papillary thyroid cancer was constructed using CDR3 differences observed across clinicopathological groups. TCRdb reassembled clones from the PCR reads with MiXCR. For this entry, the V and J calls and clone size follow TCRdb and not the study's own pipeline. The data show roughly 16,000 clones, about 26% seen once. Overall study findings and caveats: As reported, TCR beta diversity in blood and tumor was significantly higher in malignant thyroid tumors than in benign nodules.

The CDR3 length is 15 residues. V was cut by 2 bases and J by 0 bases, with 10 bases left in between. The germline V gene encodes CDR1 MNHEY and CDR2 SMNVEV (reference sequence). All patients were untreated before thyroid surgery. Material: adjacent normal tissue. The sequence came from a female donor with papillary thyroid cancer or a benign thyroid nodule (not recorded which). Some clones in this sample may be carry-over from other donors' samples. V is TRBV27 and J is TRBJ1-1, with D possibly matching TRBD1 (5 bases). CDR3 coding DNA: TGTGCCAGCAGTTTAACAGGTCTAATGAACACTGAAGCTTTCCTT. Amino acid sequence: CASSLTGLMNTEAFL.